The rows below give T cell receptor beta chains drawn from one sample of a study of T cell responses to AZD1222 COVID-19 vaccine. Generated by immunoSEQ multiplex PCR, the TCRdb table keeps only in-frame clones and is missing some. The sample records tens of thousands of clones, more than 90% being singletons. Material: peripheral blood, obtained 28 days after the second AZD1222 dose. All receptors derive from an adult who received the AZD1222 COVID-19 vaccine. Each CDR3 is given with its conserved first and last residue. D genes are given only for firm matches. Not every row has a clone size; where given, it reads once, few, many or a size class.

size: -; J: TRBJ2-6; V: TRBV27; D: TRBD1; CDR3: CASSLLGTGATGANVLTF; DNA: TGTGCCAGCAGTTTATTGGGGACAGGGGCCACTGGGGCCAACGTCCTGACTTTC
size: -; J: TRBJ1-1; V: TRBV14; D: -; CDR3: CASSAGHGLFEAFF; DNA: TGTGCCAGCAGCGCGGGACATGGACTCTTTGAAGCTTTCTTT
size: -; J: TRBJ1-1; V: TRBV5-6; D: -; CDR3: CASSLGRGTEAFF; DNA: TGTGCCAGCAGCTTGGGGAGGGGCACTGAAGCTTTCTTT
size: -; J: TRBJ2-2; V: TRBV4-2; D: -; CDR3: CASSQGGGNTGELFF; DNA: TGTGCCAGCAGCCAAGGAGGCGGAAACACCGGGGAGCTGTTTTTT
size: few; J: TRBJ2-7; V: TRBV3-1/TRBV3-2; D: -; CDR3: CASSQVPGDYEQYF; DNA: TGTGCCAGCAGCCAAGTTCCAGGGGACTACGAGCAGTACTTC
size: -; J: TRBJ1-2; V: TRBV15; D: -; CDR3: CATSRVGVGGYTF; DNA: TGTGCCACCAGCAGAGTAGGGGTTGGGGGCTACACCTTC
size: -; J: TRBJ2-7; V: TRBV9; D: -; CDR3: CASSALPEGLLYEQYF; DNA: TGTGCCAGCAGCGCCTTACCCGAAGGACTCTTATACGAGCAGTACTTC
size: -; J: TRBJ1-1; V: TRBV19; D: -; CDR3: CASSTLGGGTEAFF; DNA: TGTGCCAGTAGTACCCTCGGGGGTGGTACTGAAGCTTTCTTT
size: -; J: TRBJ2-7; V: TRBV4-3; D: -; CDR3: CASSQDETGYEQYF; DNA: TGCGCCAGCAGCCAAGATGAGACAGGATACGAGCAGTACTTC
size: once; J: TRBJ1-2; V: TRBV28; D: -; CDR3: CASSIRSLIYGYTF; DNA: TGTGCCAGCAGTATACGGTCGCTAATCTATGGCTACACCTTC
size: few; J: TRBJ2-7; V: TRBV4-2; D: -; CDR3: CASSQEAVDYYEQYF; DNA: TGTGCCAGCAGCCAAGAGGCGGTAGATTACTACGAGCAGTACTTC
size: few; J: TRBJ2-7; V: TRBV6-5; D: -; CDR3: CASSQRGREYEQYF; DNA: TGTGCCAGCAGTCAAAGAGGCAGGGAGTACGAGCAGTACTTC
size: -; J: TRBJ1-4; V: TRBV4-1; D: TRBD1; CDR3: CASSRDREDEKLFF; DNA: TGCGCCAGCAGCCGGGACAGGGAAGATGAAAAACTGTTTTTT
size: -; J: TRBJ1-2; V: TRBV30; D: -; CDR3: CAWSVGGGSTF; DNA: -
size: -; J: TRBJ1-1; V: TRBV11-2; D: TRBD1; CDR3: CASSLGQGGTEAFF; DNA: TGTGCCAGCAGCTTGGGACAGGGGGGAACTGAAGCTTTCTTT
size: -; J: TRBJ1-2; V: TRBV28; D: -; CDR3: CASSLVPVNYGYTF; DNA: TGTGCCAGCAGTTTAGTACCAGTGAACTATGGCTACACCTTC
size: -; J: TRBJ1-2; V: TRBV7-9; D: -; CDR3: CASSLEAGFVGYTF; DNA: TGTGCCAGCAGCTTAGAGGCGGGGTTTGTTGGCTACACCTTC
size: once; J: TRBJ2-7; V: TRBV27; D: -; CDR3: CASSPYPLYEQYF; DNA: TGTGCCAGCAGTCCGTACCCCCTCTACGAGCAGTACTTC
size: -; J: TRBJ1-2; V: TRBV5-1; D: -; CDR3: CASSLDRVARYGYTF; DNA: TGCGCCAGCAGCTTGGATCGGGTAGCGCGCTATGGCTACACCTTC
size: -; J: TRBJ1-3; V: TRBV11-3; D: -; CDR3: CASSLDPRNTIYF; DNA: TGTGCCAGCAGCCTAGATCCGAGAAACACCATATATTTT
size: -; J: TRBJ2-7; V: TRBV7-2; D: -; CDR3: CASSQSSYEQYF; DNA: TGTGCCAGCAGCCAAAGCTCCTACGAGCAGTACTTC
size: -; J: TRBJ1-3; V: TRBV3-1/TRBV3-2; D: -; CDR3: CAKRQASSGNTIYF; DNA: TGTGCCAAGCGACAGGCTTCCTCTGGAAACACCATATATTTT
size: -; J: TRBJ2-7; V: TRBV6-1; D: TRBD2; CDR3: CASSELAGGKYEQYF; DNA: TGTGCCAGCAGTGAACTAGCGGGAGGGAAGTACGAGCAGTACTTC
size: -; J: TRBJ1-2; V: TRBV25-1; D: -; CDR3: CASSERPSTGKYGYTF; DNA: TGTGCCAGCAGTGAACGCCCCAGCACGGGGAAGTATGGCTACACCTTC
size: -; J: TRBJ1-1; V: TRBV10-3; D: -; CDR3: CAISESGDSTEAFF; DNA: TGTGCCATCAGTGAGTCCGGGGATTCGACTGAAGCTTTCTTT
size: -; J: TRBJ2-7; V: TRBV6-2/TRBV6-3; D: TRBD2; CDR3: CASSPGLAGREQYF; DNA: TGTGCCAGCAGTCCCGGACTAGCGGGACGCGAGCAGTACTTC
size: -; J: TRBJ2-1; V: TRBV28; D: -; CDR3: CASSLWGGSYNEQFF; DNA: TGTGCCAGCAGTTTATGGGGGGGCTCCTACAATGAGCAGTTCTTC
size: -; J: TRBJ1-4; V: TRBV21-1; D: -; CDR3: CASSKVGGATNEKLFF; DNA: TGTGCCAGCAGCAAAGTGGGGGGGGCAACTAATGAAAAACTGTTTTTT
size: -; J: TRBJ2-7; V: TRBV7-9; D: -; CDR3: CASSPGGYEQYF; DNA: TGTGCCAGCAGCCCCGGGGGCTACGAGCAGTACTTC
size: -; J: TRBJ2-3; V: TRBV6-1; D: TRBD1; CDR3: CASSEIQGLGSDTQYF; DNA: TGTGCCAGCAGTGAAATACAGGGGTTGGGGTCAGATACGCAGTATTTT
size: -; J: TRBJ2-2; V: TRBV7-2; D: -; CDR3: CASSDRDGELFF; DNA: TGTGCCAGCAGCGACAGAGACGGGGAGCTGTTTTTT
size: -; J: TRBJ1-6; V: TRBV18; D: -; CDR3: CASSPSVFRQNSPLHF; DNA: TGTGCCAGCTCACCCTCGGTTTTTAGGCAAAATTCACCCCTCCACTTT
size: -; J: TRBJ2-4; V: TRBV5-1; D: TRBD2; CDR3: CASSQVFGLAGVNIQYF; DNA: TGCGCCAGCAGCCAAGTCTTTGGACTAGCGGGAGTAAACATTCAGTACTTC
size: -; J: TRBJ1-1; V: TRBV11-2; D: -; CDR3: CASSRPGNGYTEAFF; DNA: TGTGCCAGCAGCCGACCGGGGAACGGCTACACTGAAGCTTTCTTT
size: -; J: TRBJ2-7; V: TRBV18; D: TRBD2; CDR3: CASSPGTSYEQYF; DNA: TGTGCCAGCTCACCAGGGACTAGCTACGAGCAGTACTTC
size: -; J: TRBJ2-2; V: TRBV5-1; D: -; CDR3: CASSLLASNTGELFF; DNA: TGCGCCAGCAGCTTGCTAGCCTCGAACACCGGGGAGCTGTTTTTT
size: -; J: TRBJ2-1; V: TRBV4-2; D: TRBD2; CDR3: CASSQDLVTSGGNEQFF; DNA: TGTGCCAGCAGCCAAGACTTAGTGACTAGCGGGGGAAATGAGCAGTTCTTC
size: -; J: TRBJ1-6; V: TRBV5-1; D: TRBD1; CDR3: CASSLGDRGNSPLHF; DNA: TGCGCCAGCAGCTTGGGGGACAGGGGTAATTCACCCCTCCACTTT
size: -; J: TRBJ2-5; V: TRBV5-1; D: -; CDR3: CASSLDAPTQETQYF; DNA: TGCGCCAGCAGCTTGGATGCACCCACCCAAGAGACCCAGTACTTC
size: -; J: TRBJ1-5; V: TRBV5-1; D: -; CDR3: CASSLRGSGPGEPQHF; DNA: TGCGCCAGCAGCTTGAGGGGGTCGGGACCTGGGGAGCCCCAGCATTTT
size: -; J: TRBJ2-5; V: TRBV3-1/TRBV3-2; D: -; CDR3: CASSQAGPQETQYF; DNA: TGTGCCAGCAGCCAAGCGGGGCCTCAAGAGACCCAGTACTTC
size: once; J: TRBJ1-1; V: TRBV29-1; D: -; CDR3: CSVDGRRNTEAFF; DNA: TGCAGCGTTGATGGACGCCGGAACACTGAAGCTTTCTTT
size: -; J: TRBJ2-1; V: TRBV5-1; D: TRBD2; CDR3: CASTAGGVISGEQFF; DNA: TGCGCCAGTACAGCGGGAGGCGTCATTAGCGGTGAGCAGTTCTTC
size: -; J: TRBJ2-1; V: TRBV9; D: -; CDR3: CASSRGRHNEQFF; DNA: TGTGCCAGCAGTCGTGGGCGCCACAATGAGCAGTTCTTC
size: once; J: TRBJ1-2; V: TRBV6-5; D: -; CDR3: CASSPPGRGYTF; DNA: TGTGCCAGCAGTCCCCCCGGCCGTGGCTACACCTTC
size: -; J: TRBJ1-4; V: TRBV7-2; D: TRBD1; CDR3: CASSPRDRGDEKLFF; DNA: TGTGCCAGCAGCCCACGGGACAGGGGGGATGAAAAACTGTTTTTT
size: once; J: TRBJ2-1; V: TRBV6-5; D: TRBD2; CDR3: CASSYSAGRANEQFF; DNA: TGTGCCAGCAGTTACTCAGCGGGAAGAGCCAATGAGCAGTTCTTC
size: -; J: TRBJ1-2; V: TRBV28; D: -; CDR3: CASSLQGRDGYTF; DNA: TGTGCCAGCAGCCTGCAGGGGAGGGATGGCTACACCTTC
size: -; J: TRBJ1-1; V: TRBV7-6; D: -; CDR3: CASSPLGGEFEAFF; DNA: TGTGCCAGCAGCCCCCTGGGGGGAGAATTTGAAGCTTTCTTT
size: -; J: TRBJ2-1; V: TRBV7-2; D: TRBD1; CDR3: CASSSGQNNEQFF; DNA: TGTGCCAGCAGCTCGGGACAGAACAATGAGCAGTTCTTC
size: -; J: TRBJ2-7; V: TRBV14; D: -; CDR3: CASSPWVAGISYEQYF; DNA: TGTGCCAGCAGCCCCTGGGTGGCGGGAATCTCCTACGAGCAGTACTTC
size: -; J: TRBJ1-1; V: TRBV15; D: -; CDR3: CATNSGEGEAFF; DNA: TGTGCCACCAATTCGGGGGAGGGTGAAGCTTTCTTT